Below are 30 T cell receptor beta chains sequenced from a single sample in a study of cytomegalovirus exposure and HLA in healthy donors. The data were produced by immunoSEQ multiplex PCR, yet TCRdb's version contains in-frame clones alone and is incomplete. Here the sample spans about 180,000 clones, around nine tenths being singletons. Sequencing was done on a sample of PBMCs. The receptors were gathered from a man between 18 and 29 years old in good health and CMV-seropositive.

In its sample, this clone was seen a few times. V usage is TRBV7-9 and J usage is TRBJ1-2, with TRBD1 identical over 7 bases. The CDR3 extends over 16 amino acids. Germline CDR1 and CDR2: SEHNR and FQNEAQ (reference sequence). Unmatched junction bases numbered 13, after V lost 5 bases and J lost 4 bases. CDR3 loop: CASSPKQGLRTYGYTF. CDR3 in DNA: TGTGCCAGCAGCCCCAAACAGGGGCTTCGGACCTATGGCTACACCTTC.

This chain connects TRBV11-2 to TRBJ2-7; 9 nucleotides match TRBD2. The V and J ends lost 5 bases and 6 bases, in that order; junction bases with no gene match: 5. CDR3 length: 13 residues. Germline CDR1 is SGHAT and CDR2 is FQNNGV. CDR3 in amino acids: CASSKGLASEQYF. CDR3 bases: TGTGCCAGCAGCAAGGGACTAGCCTCCGAGCAGTACTTC.

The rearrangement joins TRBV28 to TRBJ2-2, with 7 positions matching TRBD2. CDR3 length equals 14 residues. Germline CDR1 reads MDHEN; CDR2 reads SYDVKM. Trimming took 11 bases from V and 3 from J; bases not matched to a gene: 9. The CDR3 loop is CAGGDGGYTGELFF. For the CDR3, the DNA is TGTGCCGGGGGGGACGGGGGTTACACCGGGGAGCTGTTTTTT. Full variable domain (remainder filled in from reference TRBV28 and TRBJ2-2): DVKVTQSSRYLVKRTGEKVFLECVQDMDHENMFWYRQDPGLGLRLIYFSYDVKMKEKGDIPEGYSVSREKKERFSLILESASTNQTSMYLCAGGDGGYTGELFFGEGSRLTVL.

In DNA, the CDR3 is TGTGCCAGCAGGGCCTCTAATGAAAAACTGTTTTTT. It codes for CASRASNEKLFF. The chain is built from TRBV28 and TRBJ1-4; no firm D call. Germline V lookup: CDR1 MDHEN, CDR2 SYDVKM. Trimming cost V 6 bases and J 3 bases, with 5 bases left between them. The CDR3 runs 12 residues.

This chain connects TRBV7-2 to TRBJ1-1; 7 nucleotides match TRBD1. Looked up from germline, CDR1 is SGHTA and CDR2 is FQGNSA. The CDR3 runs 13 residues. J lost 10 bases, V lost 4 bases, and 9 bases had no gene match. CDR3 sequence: CASSSRQGLGAFF. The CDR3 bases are TGTGCCAGCAGCTCCCGACAGGGCTTGGGAGCTTTCTTT.

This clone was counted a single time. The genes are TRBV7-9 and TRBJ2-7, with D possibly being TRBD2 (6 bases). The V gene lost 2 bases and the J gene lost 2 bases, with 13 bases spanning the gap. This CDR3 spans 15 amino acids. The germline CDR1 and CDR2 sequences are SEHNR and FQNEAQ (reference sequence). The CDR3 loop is CASSLPGLAAYEQYF. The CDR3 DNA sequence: TGTGCCAGCAGCTTACCGGGACTGGCCGCCTACGAGCAGTACTTC.

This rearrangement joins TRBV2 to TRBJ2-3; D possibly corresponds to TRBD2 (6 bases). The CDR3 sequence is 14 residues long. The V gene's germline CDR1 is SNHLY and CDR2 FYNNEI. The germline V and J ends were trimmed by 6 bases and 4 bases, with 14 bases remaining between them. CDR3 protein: CASRGLGGPDTQYF. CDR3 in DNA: TGTGCCAGCAGGGGCTTGGGGGGACCAGATACGCAGTATTTT.

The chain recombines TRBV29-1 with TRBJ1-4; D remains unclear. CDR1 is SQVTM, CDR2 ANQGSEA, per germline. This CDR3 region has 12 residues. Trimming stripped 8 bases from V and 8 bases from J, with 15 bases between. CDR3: CSPWTCREKLFF. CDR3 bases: TGCAGCCCCTGGACTTGTAGGGAAAAACTGTTTTTT.

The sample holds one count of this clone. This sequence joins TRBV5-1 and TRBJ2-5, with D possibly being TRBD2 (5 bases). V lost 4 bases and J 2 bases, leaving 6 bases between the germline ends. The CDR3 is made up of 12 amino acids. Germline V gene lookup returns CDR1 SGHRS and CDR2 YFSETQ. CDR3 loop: CASSPGQETQYF. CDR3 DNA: TGCGCCAGCAGCCCGGGACAAGAGACCCAGTACTTC. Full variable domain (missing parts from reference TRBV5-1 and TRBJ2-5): KAGVTQTPRYLIKTRGQQVTLSCSPISGHRSVSWYQQTPGQGLQFLFEYFSETQRNKGNFPGRFSGRQFSNSRSEMNVSTLELGDSALYLCASSPGQETQYFGPGTRLLVL.

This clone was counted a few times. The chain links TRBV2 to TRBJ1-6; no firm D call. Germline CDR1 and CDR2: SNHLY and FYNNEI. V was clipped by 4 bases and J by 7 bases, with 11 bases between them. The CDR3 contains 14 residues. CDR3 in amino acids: CASSGQVFNSPLHF. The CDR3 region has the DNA TGTGCCAGCAGTGGCCAGGTCTTCAATTCACCCCTCCACTTT.

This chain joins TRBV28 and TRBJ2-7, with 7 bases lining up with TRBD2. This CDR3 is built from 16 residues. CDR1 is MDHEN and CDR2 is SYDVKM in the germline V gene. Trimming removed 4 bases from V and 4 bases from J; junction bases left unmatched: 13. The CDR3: CASSYLIGRKGYEQYF. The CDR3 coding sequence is TGTGCCAGCAGTTATTTAATCGGGAGGAAGGGTTACGAGCAGTACTTC.

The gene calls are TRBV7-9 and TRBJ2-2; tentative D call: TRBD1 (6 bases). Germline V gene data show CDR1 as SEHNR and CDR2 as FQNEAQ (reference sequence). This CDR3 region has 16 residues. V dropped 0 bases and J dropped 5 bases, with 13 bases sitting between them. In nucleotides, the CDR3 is TGTGCCAGCAGCTTAGCTGGCGACAGGCGGACCGGGGAGCTGTTTTTT. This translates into CASSLAGDRRTGELFF. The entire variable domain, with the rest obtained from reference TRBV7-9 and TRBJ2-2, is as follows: DTGVSQNPRHKITKRGQNVTFRCDPISEHNRLYWYRQTLGQGPEFLTYFQNEAQLEKSRLLSDRFSAERPKGSFSTLEIQRTEQGDSAMYLCASSLAGDRRTGELFFGEGSRLTVL.

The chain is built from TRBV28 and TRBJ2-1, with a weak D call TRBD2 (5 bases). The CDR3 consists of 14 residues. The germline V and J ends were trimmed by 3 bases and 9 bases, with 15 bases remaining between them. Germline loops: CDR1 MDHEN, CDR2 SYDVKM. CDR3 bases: TGTGCCAGCAGTTTGTCGACTCCCCGGGGTGAGCAGTTCTTC. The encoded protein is CASSLSTPRGEQFF.

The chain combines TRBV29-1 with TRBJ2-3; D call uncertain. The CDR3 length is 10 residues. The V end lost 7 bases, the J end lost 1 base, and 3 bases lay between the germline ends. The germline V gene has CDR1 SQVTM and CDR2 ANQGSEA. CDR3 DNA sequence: TGCAGCGGGCGCACAGATACGCAGTATTTT. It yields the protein CSGRTDTQYF.

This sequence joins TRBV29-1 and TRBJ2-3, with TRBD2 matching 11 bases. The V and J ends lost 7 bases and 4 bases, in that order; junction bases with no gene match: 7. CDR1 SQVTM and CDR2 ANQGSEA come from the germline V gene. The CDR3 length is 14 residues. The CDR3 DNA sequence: TGCAGCGGATTAGCGGGGGGGGCTCCAGATACGCAGTATTTT. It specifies CSGLAGGAPDTQYF.

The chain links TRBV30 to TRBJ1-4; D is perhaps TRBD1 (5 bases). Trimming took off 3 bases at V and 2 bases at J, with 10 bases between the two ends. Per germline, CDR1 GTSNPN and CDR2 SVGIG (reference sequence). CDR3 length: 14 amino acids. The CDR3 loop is CAWRGGATNEKLFF. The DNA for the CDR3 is TGTGCCTGGAGGGGAGGGGCCACTAATGAAAAACTGTTTTTT. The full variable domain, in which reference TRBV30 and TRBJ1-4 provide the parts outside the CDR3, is SQTIHQWPATLVQPVGSPLSLECTVEGTSNPNLYWYRQAAGRGLQLLFYSVGIGQISSEVPQNLSASRPQDRQFILSSKKLLLSDSGFYLCAWRGGATNEKLFFGSGTQLSVL.

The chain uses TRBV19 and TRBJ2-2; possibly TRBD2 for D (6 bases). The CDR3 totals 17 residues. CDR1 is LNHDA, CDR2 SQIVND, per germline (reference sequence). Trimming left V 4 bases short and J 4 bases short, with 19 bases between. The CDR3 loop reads CASSTGTQHGGTGELFF. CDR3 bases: TGTGCCAGTAGTACCGGGACCCAACACGGGGGCACCGGGGAGCTGTTTTTT.

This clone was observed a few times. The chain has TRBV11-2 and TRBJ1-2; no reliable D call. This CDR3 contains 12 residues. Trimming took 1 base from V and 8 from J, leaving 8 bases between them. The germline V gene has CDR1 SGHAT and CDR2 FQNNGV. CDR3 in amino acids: CASSLVVGGYTF. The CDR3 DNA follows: TGTGCCAGCAGCTTAGTGGTTGGCGGCTACACCTTC.

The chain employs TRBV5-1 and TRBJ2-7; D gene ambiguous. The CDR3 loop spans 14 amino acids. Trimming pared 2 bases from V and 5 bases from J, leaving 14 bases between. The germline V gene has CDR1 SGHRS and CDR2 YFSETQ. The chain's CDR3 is CASSLTVSYNEQYF. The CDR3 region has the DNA TGCGCCAGCAGCTTAACAGTCTCGTACAACGAGCAGTACTTC.

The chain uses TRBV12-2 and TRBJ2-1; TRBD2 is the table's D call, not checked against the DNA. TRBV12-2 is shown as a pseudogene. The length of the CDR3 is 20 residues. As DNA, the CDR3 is TGTGCAAGTCGCACCCTCCCCGGGACTAGCGGGAGAAGCTCCTACAATGAGCAGTTCTTC. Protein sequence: CASRTLPGTSGRSSYNEQFF.

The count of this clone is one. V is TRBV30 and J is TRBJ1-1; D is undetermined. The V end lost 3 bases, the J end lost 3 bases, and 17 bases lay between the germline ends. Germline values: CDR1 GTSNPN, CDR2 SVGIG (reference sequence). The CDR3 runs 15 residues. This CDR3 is CAWRLSGGVHTEAFF. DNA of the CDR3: TGTGCCTGGAGGCTCAGTGGAGGCGTGCACACTGAAGCTTTCTTT.

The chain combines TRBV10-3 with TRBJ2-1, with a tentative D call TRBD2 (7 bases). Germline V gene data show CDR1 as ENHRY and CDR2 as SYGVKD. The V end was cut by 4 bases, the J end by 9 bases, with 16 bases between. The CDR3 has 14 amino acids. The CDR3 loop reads CAISGPGGAFEQFF. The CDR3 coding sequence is TGTGCCATCAGTGGACCTGGGGGGGCCTTTGAGCAGTTCTTC.

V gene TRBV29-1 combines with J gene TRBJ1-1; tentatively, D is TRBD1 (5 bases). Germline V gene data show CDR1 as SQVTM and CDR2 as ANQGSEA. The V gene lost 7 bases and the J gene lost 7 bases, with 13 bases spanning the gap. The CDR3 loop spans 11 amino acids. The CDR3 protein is CSAQGGNEAFF. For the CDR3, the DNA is TGCAGCGCGCAGGGTGGTAATGAAGCTTTCTTT.

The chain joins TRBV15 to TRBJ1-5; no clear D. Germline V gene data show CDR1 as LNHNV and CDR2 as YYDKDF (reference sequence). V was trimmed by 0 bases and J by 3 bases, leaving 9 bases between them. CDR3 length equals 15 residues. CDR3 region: CATSRDGHNNQPQHF. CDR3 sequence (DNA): TGTGCCACCAGCAGAGACGGTCATAACAATCAGCCCCAGCATTTT.

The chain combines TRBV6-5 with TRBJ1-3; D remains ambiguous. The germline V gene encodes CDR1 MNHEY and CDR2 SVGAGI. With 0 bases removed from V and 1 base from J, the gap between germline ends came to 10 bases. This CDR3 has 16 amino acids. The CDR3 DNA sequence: TGTGCCAGCAGTTACTCGATCCGGGGATCTGGAAACACCATATATTTT. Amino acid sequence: CASSYSIRGSGNTIYF.

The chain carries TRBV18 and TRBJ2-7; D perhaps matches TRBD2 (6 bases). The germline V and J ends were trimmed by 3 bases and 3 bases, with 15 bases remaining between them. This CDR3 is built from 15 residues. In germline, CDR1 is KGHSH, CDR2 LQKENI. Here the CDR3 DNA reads TGTGCCAGCTCACCGGGGGGACCCCAACACTACGAGCAGTACTTC. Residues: CASSPGGPQHYEQYF.

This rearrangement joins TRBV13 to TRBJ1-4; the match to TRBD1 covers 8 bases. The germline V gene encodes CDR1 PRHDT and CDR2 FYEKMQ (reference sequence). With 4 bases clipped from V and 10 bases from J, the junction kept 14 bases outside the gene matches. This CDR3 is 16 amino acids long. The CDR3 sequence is CASSSGATGGLGKLFF. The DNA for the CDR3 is TGTGCCAGCAGCTCCGGTGCTACAGGGGGTCTCGGAAAACTGTTTTTT.

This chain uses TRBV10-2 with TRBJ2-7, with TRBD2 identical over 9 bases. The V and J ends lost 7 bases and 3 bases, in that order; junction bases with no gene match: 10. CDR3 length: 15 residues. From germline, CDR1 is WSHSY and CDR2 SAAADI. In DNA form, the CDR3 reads TGCGCCAGCACTACAGGGTTAGCGGGGGACTACGAGCAGTACTTC. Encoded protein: CASTTGLAGDYEQYF.

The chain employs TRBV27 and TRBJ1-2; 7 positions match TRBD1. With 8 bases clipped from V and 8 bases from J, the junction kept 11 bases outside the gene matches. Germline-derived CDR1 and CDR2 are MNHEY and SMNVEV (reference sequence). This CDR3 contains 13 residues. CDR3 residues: CASGSTGVWGYTF. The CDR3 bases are TGTGCCAGCGGTAGCACAGGGGTGTGGGGCTACACCTTC.

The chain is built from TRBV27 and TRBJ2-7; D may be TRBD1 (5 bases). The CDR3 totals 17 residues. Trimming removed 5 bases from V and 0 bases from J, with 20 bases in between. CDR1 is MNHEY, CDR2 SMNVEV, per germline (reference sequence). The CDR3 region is CASSPYLLDTRSYEQYF. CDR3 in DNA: TGTGCCAGCAGTCCCTATCTTCTGGACACCCGCTCCTACGAGCAGTACTTC.